This T cell receptor (beta chain) was captured in a study of metastatic and nonmetastatic thyroid tumors. Across the whole study: Repertoire comparisons spanned blood and tumor or nodule tissue from malignant and benign thyroid patients. Overall study results and limits: Reportedly, malignant thyroid tumors had significantly higher TCR beta diversity than benign nodules, in blood and tumor.

Germline V gene sequence: CDR1 KGHSH, CDR2 LQKENI. This CDR3 spans 15 amino acids. Between the trimmed V and J ends, which lost 3 bases and 4 bases, there was a span of 15 bases. Points on this clone: Antigen unknown.

Each patient went into thyroid surgery without having received any treatment. Original methodology: A classifier of distant metastasis in papillary thyroid cancer was built from CDR3 differences (across clinicopathological groups). TCRdb called clones again from the PCR reads with MiXCR. These V and J calls derive from TCRdb rather than the authors' analysis. The repertoire includes around 38,000 clones, 28% of them detected once, and 9.9% sits in the top ten. The receptor was derived from a male donor with papillary thyroid cancer or a benign thyroid nodule (not recorded which). Some clones in this sample may be carry-over from other donors' samples. The sample taken for sequencing was blood. The V gene is TRBV18, the J gene TRBJ1-2; D unclear. CDR3: CASSPIVGQTYGYTF. CDR3 DNA: TGTGCCAGCTCACCTATAGTGGGCCAAACCTATGGCTACACCTTC.